Below, 13 T cell receptor beta chains from the same sample are listed, as sequenced in a study of Graves' ophthalmopathy and Graves' hyperthyroidism. The study amplified TCR beta CDR3 regions using RNA transcripts. An opening RT-PCR round employed HTBI primers and preceded a second-round multiplex PCR. TCRdb analysed the multiplex PCR reads with MiXCR anew, one entry per CDR3 protein. The profile shows a few hundred thousand distinct CDR3 sequences, about a sixth of them singletons. The sequenced sample consisted of peripheral blood. The receptor source for this set is an adult woman with stable Graves' hyperthyroidism.

This clonotype appeared many times. CDR3 loop: CATRTEISYEQYF. The CDR3 DNA follows: TGTGCCACCCGGACAGAAATCTCCTACGAGCAGTACTTC. The chain couples TRBV6-1 to TRBJ2-7; weak D call: TRBD1 (6 bases). This CDR3 contains 13 residues. Germline-derived CDR1 and CDR2 are MNHNS and SASEGT. Trimming stripped 10 bases from V and 0 bases from J, with 13 bases between.

This chain uses TRBV18 with TRBJ1-1, with 7 bases aligning to TRBD1. Germline CDR1 and CDR2: KGHSH and LQKENI. This CDR3 is 14 amino acids long. The ends lost 3 bases at V and 5 bases at J; junction bases unmatched: 6. The CDR3 DNA follows: TGTGCCAGCTCACCTACCCCAGGGGGGACTGAAGCTTTCTTT. Its translation is CASSPTPGGTEAFF.

Concerning this clonotype: This may arise from a read error, as a much more abundant clone is one base away. Given the absence of the conserved phenylalanine or tryptophan at the CDR3 end, a read error is likely. This chain joins TRBV4-1 and TRBJ1-3; D might be TRBD1 (5 bases). CDR1 MGHRA and CDR2 YSYEKL come from the germline V gene. The CDR3 covers 16 residues. V lost 0 bases and J lost 3, with 12 bases in between. The CDR3 nucleotides read TGCGCCAGCAGCCAAGATCCGCAGGGTGTTGGAAACACCATATATTTG. It encodes CASSQDPQGVGNTIYL.

The table lists this clonotype with many counts. The chain links TRBV7-2 to TRBJ2-7; no reliable D call. Germline CDR1 is SGHTA and CDR2 is FQGNSA. The CDR3 loop spans 15 amino acids. The V and J ends lost 1 base and 1 base respectively, with 11 bases between them. The CDR3 here is CASSLDRALSYEQYF. CDR3 DNA sequence: TGTGCCAGCAGCTTAGACCGGGCCCTTTCCTACGAGCAGTACTTC.

This clonotype was observed many times. The genes are TRBV11-2 and TRBJ1-5; 10 bases fit TRBD1. V was clipped by 5 bases and J by 4 bases; unmatched bases: 8. This CDR3 spans 16 amino acids. The germline V gene has CDR1 SGHAT and CDR2 FQNNGV. The CDR3 reads CASSKRQGADNQPQHF. The CDR3 DNA reads TGTGCCAGCAGCAAAAGACAGGGGGCTGATAATCAGCCCCAGCATTTT.

Many counts were recorded for this clonotype. CDR3 sequence (DNA): TGTGCCAGCAGCCAAGTTGAAGGGGTGAACACTGAAGCTTTCTTT. It is translated as CASSQVEGVNTEAFF. The rearrangement links TRBV4-2 to TRBJ1-1; the D gene is possibly TRBD1 (5 bases). The V gene's germline CDR1 is LGHNA and CDR2 YNFKEQ. V lost 1 base, J lost 0 bases, and 9 bases lay in between. This CDR3 contains 15 residues.

The chain employs TRBV5-1 and TRBJ2-2; the match to TRBD1 covers 9 bases. The ends lost 7 bases at V and 3 bases at J; junction bases unmatched: 7. There are 15 residues in the CDR3. CDR1 is SGHRS and CDR2 is YFSETQ in the germline V gene. The CDR3 spells CASGGTGTYTGELFF. In DNA form, the CDR3 reads TGCGCCAGCGGTGGGACAGGGACTTACACCGGGGAGCTGTTTTTT.

At least ten counts were recorded for this clonotype. This chain connects TRBV19 to TRBJ1-2, with D unclear. This CDR3 has 15 amino acids. Germline CDR1 LNHDA, CDR2 SQIVND (reference sequence). V was pared by 9 bases and J by 6 bases, with 23 bases between. The CDR3 coding sequence is TGTGCCAGCTCCCCTAAACTGACACCTCTACATGGCTACACCTTC. The encoded protein is CASSPKLTPLHGYTF.

This clonotype has at least ten counts. The chain employs TRBV10-1 and TRBJ2-3; D uncertain. V was trimmed by 4 bases and J by 1 base, leaving 9 bases between them. In germline, CDR1 is WNHNN, CDR2 SYGVQD (reference sequence). The CDR3 runs to 14 residues. For the CDR3, the DNA is TGCGCCAGCAGTGCGAGTAGGGGCACAGATACGCAGTATTTT. Encoded protein: CASSASRGTDTQYF.

V and J are TRBV6-1 and TRBJ1-2, with D maybe TRBD1 (5 bases). This CDR3 has 11 residues. CDR1 MNHNS and CDR2 SASEGT come from the germline V gene. The V gene lost 6 bases and the J gene lost 9 bases, with 11 bases spanning the gap. DNA for the CDR3: TGTGCCAGCAGGACAGCTAAGAGCTACACCTTC. It specifies CASRTAKSYTF.

The V and J genes are TRBV7-8 and TRBJ2-7, with unresolved D. This CDR3 region has 14 residues. Trimming cost V 1 base and J 4 bases, with 11 bases left between them. Germline CDR1 SGHVS, CDR2 FQNEAQ. CDR3 amino acids: CASSLGAERYEQYF. DNA of the CDR3: TGTGCCAGCAGCTTAGGCGCCGAGAGATACGAGCAGTACTTC.

There are many counts of this clonotype. The chain carries TRBV12-3 or TRBV12-4 and TRBJ2-5, with 8 bases matching TRBD1. V gave up 5 bases and J gave up 5 bases; unmatched junction bases: 4. The CDR3 is made up of 13 amino acids. DNA of the CDR3: TGTGCCAGCAGTACAGACAGGGGTGAGACCCAGTACTTC. Translated, it gives CASSTDRGETQYF.

This clonotype was seen ten or more times. The rearrangement links TRBV12-3 or TRBV12-4 to TRBJ2-5; 13 bases are shared with TRBD2. V lost 1 base to trimming and J lost 0 bases; unmatched junction nucleotides: 8. This CDR3 has 19 amino acids. CDR3 coding DNA: TGTGCCAGCAGTTTAGGAGGGGCCACTAGCGGGAGGGACCAAGAGACCCAGTACTTC. Protein sequence: CASSLGGATSGRDQETQYF.